The 16 T cell receptor beta chains in this list originate from one sample, sequenced in a study of T cells in women clearing cervical HPV infection. Profiling relied on immunoSEQ multiplex PCR, and the TCRdb table lists in-frame clones only, not all of them. The sample has around 15,000 clones; the top ten hold about 7.8%. Source material: blood buffy coat. The source is a woman aged 18-70 years with a cervical HPV16 infection that either progressed to CIN3+ or cleared (not recorded which).

As for this clone: The sequenced fragment ends 3 residues before the CDR3 boundary, so the rest is inferred from the germline J gene. The chain joins TRBV18 to TRBJ1-3, with 9 bases lining up with TRBD1. V shed 0 bases and J 0 bases; nucleotides not matched to a gene: 6. CDR1 is KGHSH, CDR2 LQKENI, per germline. CDR3 length: 18 amino acids. CDR3 bases read: TGTGCCAGCTCACCACCGATGGGGACAGGGCTCTCTGGAAACACC. Its translation is CASSPPMGTGLSGNT. The whole CDR3 is CASSPPMGTGLSGNTIYF.

A remark on this clone: The read ends 3 residues early relative to the CDR3; the germline J gene fills the gap. The J gene is TRBJ1-6, the V gene TRBV20-1; 12 bases line up with TRBD1. From germline, CDR1 is DFQATT and CDR2 SNEGSKA (reference sequence). CDR3 length equals 15 residues. Unmatched junction bases numbered 6, after V lost 6 bases and J lost 6 bases. The CDR3 DNA, read in part, is TGCAGTGCAAAAGGGACAGGGGGCGGTAATTCACCC. Protein sequence: CSAKGTGGGNSP. The entire CDR3 protein is CSAKGTGGGNSPLHF.

On this clone itself: The sequenced fragment ends 3 residues before the CDR3 boundary, so the rest is inferred from the germline J gene. V and J are TRBV19 and TRBJ2-1; TRBD2 matches at 9 bases. With 6 bases clipped from V and 7 bases from J, the junction kept 16 bases outside the gene matches. The CDR3 sequence is 17 residues long. The germline V gene encodes CDR1 LNHDA and CDR2 SQIVND (reference sequence). The CDR3 DNA, read in part, is TGTGCCAGTAGCCCGACTGGCGGGGGGGCGGGTTTTAATGAG. The encoded protein is CASSPTGGGAGFNE. The entire CDR3 protein is CASSPTGGGAGFNEQFF.

Comments on this clone: The DNA ends 3 residues before the CDR3 does, and the rest of the CDR3 is filled in from the germline J gene. The chain uses TRBV2 and TRBJ1-3; 7 nucleotides align to TRBD1. CDR1 and CDR2 (germline): SNHLY, FYNNEI. This CDR3 contains 14 residues. Losses at the gene ends were 6 bases for V and 7 bases for J; bases not matched to a gene: 9. The CDR3 DNA, read in part, is TGTGCCAGCAGGGCCACGCCGGGACAGAACACC. It is translated as CASRATPGQNT. The whole CDR3 protein is CASRATPGQNTIYF.

Comment on this clone: The observed sequence ends 3 residues before the CDR3 terminus, with the missing tail filled in from the germline J gene. The chain recombines TRBV11-2 with TRBJ2-7; 9 positions match TRBD1. Germline V gene sequence: CDR1 SGHAT, CDR2 FQNNGV. The CDR3 totals 14 residues. The J segment lost 5 bases and the V segment lost 6 bases, leaving 8 bases of the junction unmatched. Here the CDR3 reads CASRQGQGFDEQYF. The sequenced part of the CDR3 DNA is TGTGCCAGCAGACAAGGACAGGGGTTCGACGAG.

Points on this clone: The read gets to within 3 residues of the CDR3 end, and the germline J gene fills in the rest. The V and J genes are TRBV20-1 and TRBJ1-2; 9 positions match TRBD1. Per germline, CDR1 DFQATT and CDR2 SNEGSKA (reference sequence). After removal of 3 bases from V and 6 bases from J, the junction contained 17 bases not matched to a gene. The CDR3 runs 17 residues. CDR3 in amino acids: CSASNSWDTGTGNGYTF. Incomplete CDR3 DNA: TGCAGTGCTAGTAACAGTTGGGATACCGGGACAGGGAATGGC.

Concerning this clone: The read terminates 3 residues before the CDR3 end, so the remaining end is supplied by the germline J gene. The chain uses TRBV7-6 and TRBJ2-5, with 10 positions matching TRBD2. In germline, CDR1 is SGHVS, CDR2 FNYEAQ. Germline trimming cut 3 bases from V and 2 bases from J; bases unmatched to any gene: 6. The CDR3 is 16 amino acids. The sequenced part of the CDR3 DNA is TGTGCCAGCAGCTTTAGCGGGGGGAACCTACAAGAGACC. Protein: CASSFSGGNLQET. The entire CDR3 is CASSFSGGNLQETQYF.

As to this clone: The CDR3 end lies 3 residues beyond the end of the read and is filled in from the germline J gene. The chain employs TRBV5-6 and TRBJ2-1, with TRBD2 matching 10 bases. V lost 0 bases, J lost 7 bases, and 4 bases stayed unmatched. Germline lookup yields CDR1 SGHDT and CDR2 YYEEEE. CDR3 length: 15 residues. CDR3 bases read: TGTGCCAGCAGCTTGGCGCCTAGCGGGGGTAATGAG. It is translated as CASSLAPSGGNE. The full CDR3 protein is CASSLAPSGGNEQFF.

In the case of this clone: The sequence runs out 3 residues before the end of the CDR3; the remainder is reconstructed from the germline J gene. The chain recombines TRBV19 with TRBJ1-6; unclear D gene. The CDR3 is made up of 15 amino acids. The germline V gene has CDR1 LNHDA and CDR2 SQIVND (reference sequence). Between the trimmed V and J ends, which lost 3 bases and 6 bases, there was a span of 12 bases. CDR3 amino acids: CASSILRLPNSPLHF. CDR3 DNA (partial): TGTGCCAGTAGTATTCTCAGGTTACCTAATTCACCC.

Details on this clone: The DNA ends 3 residues before the CDR3 does, and the rest of the CDR3 is filled in from the germline J gene. The chain joins TRBV29-1 to TRBJ2-7, with 10 bases fitting TRBD1. Germline lookup yields CDR1 SQVTM and CDR2 ANQGSEA. There are 14 residues in the CDR3. Losses at the gene ends were 3 bases for V and 3 bases for J; bases not matched to a gene: 5. CDR3 bases read: TGCAGCGTTGAGGGGACAGGGGCCCTCTACGAG. As protein: CSVEGTGALYE. The CDR3, in full, reads CSVEGTGALYEQYF.

Concerning this clone: The read ends 3 residues early relative to the CDR3; the germline J gene fills the gap. J is TRBJ2-7 and V is TRBV23-1; 9 bases map to TRBD1. TRBV23-1 belongs to the ORF category, with a function that is uncertain. The V gene end was trimmed by 2 bases and the J gene end by 5 bases; junction bases not matched to a gene: 10. The CDR3 runs to 16 residues. The CDR3 bases that were read are TGCGCCAGCAGTCAACTAGCCGGGACAGGGAACAACGAG. This codes for CASSQLAGTGNNE. The CDR3 reads in full as CASSQLAGTGNNEQYF.

As concerns this clone: The CDR3 end is not reached by the read, which stops 3 residues before it; the germline J gene fills it in. The gene calls are TRBV5-1 and TRBJ1-1, with 9 bases identical to TRBD1. This CDR3 has 18 amino acids. The germline CDR1 and CDR2 sequences are SGHRS and YFSETQ. V was pared by 0 bases and J by 0 bases, with 9 bases of the junction left unmatched. CDR3 region: CASSLAGTGNSMNTEAFF. Incomplete CDR3 DNA: TGCGCCAGCAGCTTGGCCGGGACAGGGAATTCGATGAACACTGAA. Looking up the rest from reference TRBV5-1 and TRBJ1-1 gives the full variable domain: KAGVTQTPRYLIKTRGQQVTLSCSPISGHRSVSWYQQTPGQGLQFLFEYFSETQRNKGNFPGRFSGRQFSNSRSEMNVSTLELGDSALYLCASSLAGTGNSMNTEAFFGQGTRLTVV.

As for this clone: The read finishes 3 residues shy of the CDR3 end, and the germline J gene is used to complete it. The rearrangement links TRBV5-5 to TRBJ1-4, with a tentative D call TRBD1 (5 bases). The CDR3 has 13 residues. With 4 bases removed from V and 8 bases from J, the gap between germline ends came to 12 bases. Germline CDR1 reads SGHKS; CDR2 reads YYEKEE (reference sequence). The CDR3 loop reads CASSDSREEKLFF. The DNA read from the CDR3 is TGTGCCAGCAGCGACAGCCGGGAGGAAAAA.

Notes on this clone: The CDR3 end lies 3 residues beyond the end of the read and is filled in from the germline J gene. The rearrangement joins TRBV19 to TRBJ2-7, with TRBD1 identical over 8 bases. This CDR3 spans 15 amino acids. V trimming: 5 bases; J trimming: 4 bases; junction bases outside the gene matches: 10. CDR1 is LNHDA, CDR2 SQIVND, per germline (reference sequence). The CDR3 protein is CASSPARTGNYEQYF. CDR3 DNA, as far as it was read: TGTGCCAGTAGTCCCGCCCGGACAGGGAATTACGAG.

As to this clone: Read sequence stops 3 residues before the CDR3 end, and the germline J gene provides the missing end. J is TRBJ1-2 and V is TRBV29-1; 7 bases agree with TRBD1. The junction had 4 bases not matched to a gene; V was cut back by 3 bases and J by 0 bases. Germline loops: CDR1 SQVTM, CDR2 ANQGSEA. This CDR3 has 14 residues. The sequenced CDR3 bases are TGCAGCGTTGATGAGGGGGCGCCTAACTATGGC. Translating gives CSVDEGAPNYG. The whole CDR3 sequence reads CSVDEGAPNYGYTF.

Worth noting for this clone: The missing CDR3 end, 3 residues past where the read stops, is filled in from the germline J gene. The rearrangement joins TRBV7-2 to TRBJ2-5; tentative D call: TRBD2 (6 bases). Germline V gene lookup returns CDR1 SGHTA and CDR2 FQGNSA. V lost 5 bases and J lost 5, with 12 bases in between. The CDR3 loop spans 13 amino acids. The sequenced part of the CDR3 DNA is TGTGCCAGCAGCGACGGGGGTAGGGAGACC. It translates to CASSDGGRET. The entire CDR3 protein is CASSDGGRETQYF. The complete variable domain, with remaining parts taken from reference TRBV7-2 and TRBJ2-5, reads GAGVSQSPSNKVTEKGKDVELRCDPISGHTALYWYRQSLGQGLEFLIYFQGNSAPDKSGLPSDRFSAERTGGSVSTLTIQRTQQEDSAVYLCASSDGGRETQYFGPGTRLLVL.